A single sample is the source of the 12 T cell receptor beta chains below, sequenced in a study of T-cell reconstitution after alpha-beta-depleted transplantation in children. Unique molecular identifiers tagged the TCRbeta library. Each CDR3 protein gets one entry after TCRdb re-called the PCR reads with MiXCR. The repertoire holds fewer than 700,000 distinct CDR3 sequences, with 10% to 15% as singletons. Sequencing was performed on PBMCs, mostly from graft donor cells, taken 360 days after TCRalphabeta/CD19-depleted stem cell transplant. The receptors derive from a male patient younger than 18 who had a stem cell transplant for acute myeloid leukemia, so the T cells may come from the graft donor.

In this sample, this clonotype turned up a few times. The rearrangement links TRBV7-9 to TRBJ2-1; 7 bases align to TRBD2. The CDR3 sequence is 16 residues long. Germline trimming cut 6 bases from V and 2 bases from J; bases unmatched to any gene: 10. CDR1 SEHNR and CDR2 FQNEAQ come from the germline V gene (reference sequence). The CDR3 loop reads CASREGGPGAYNEQFF. The CDR3 nucleotides are TGTGCCAGCAGGGAGGGAGGGCCAGGAGCCTACAATGAGCAGTTCTTC.

The count of this clonotype is one. This rearrangement joins TRBV6-5 to TRBJ2-2; 13 nucleotides line up with TRBD2. J lost 0 bases, V lost 5 bases, and 9 bases had no gene match. CDR1 is MNHEY, CDR2 SVGAGI, per germline. CDR3 length equals 19 residues. The CDR3 coding sequence is TGTGCCAGCAGTCCCTCGACTAGCGGGAGGCTCGCGAACACCGGGGAGCTGTTTTTT. It encodes CASSPSTSGRLANTGELFF.

This clonotype was seen repeatedly, ten times or more. The gene calls are TRBV10-3 and TRBJ1-6; TRBD1 aligns across 7 bases. The CDR3 spans 13 residues. Germline values: CDR1 ENHRY, CDR2 SYGVKD. Trimming at V came to 6 bases and at J to 10 bases, leaving 6 bases not matched to a gene. CDR3 nucleotide sequence: TGTGCCATCAGGACAGGGCCGGAATCACCCCTCCACTTT. It encodes CAIRTGPESPLHF.

This clonotype is medium-sized by share. The V gene is TRBV24-1, the J gene TRBJ2-2; D is ambiguous. Trimming removed 7 bases at V and 1 base at J, with 6 bases between. The CDR3 length is 13 residues. The germline V gene has CDR1 KGHDR and CDR2 SFDVKD. The CDR3: CATSGRNTGELFF. The CDR3 DNA follows: TGTGCCACCAGCGGCAGGAACACCGGGGAGCTGTTTTTT.

The J gene is TRBJ1-4, the V gene TRBV7-2; 10 nucleotides align to TRBD1. This CDR3 spans 15 amino acids. The germline CDR1 and CDR2 sequences are SGHTA and FQGNSA. V dropped 5 bases and J dropped 7; count of bases not matched to a gene: 7. The CDR3 DNA reads as TGTGCCAGCAGCCCCCGGCGGACAGGGGGTGAAAAACTGTTTTTT. It codes for CASSPRRTGGEKLFF.

The table lists this clonotype with a few counts. The CDR3 here is CASSSAMALGRKNTGELFF. The CDR3 DNA sequence: TGTGCCAGCAGTTCCGCTATGGCACTCGGCAGAAAGAACACCGGGGAGCTGTTTTTT. J is TRBJ2-2 and V is TRBV12-3 or TRBV12-4, with D uncertain. This CDR3 has 19 residues. V shed 4 bases and J shed 1 base, with 22 bases lying between them.

J is TRBJ2-7 and V is TRBV2, with D possibly matching TRBD1 (6 bases). The CDR3 totals 13 residues. V gave up 6 bases and J gave up 0 bases, with 9 bases separating them. CDR1 and CDR2 (germline): SNHLY, FYNNEI. The CDR3 DNA is TGTGCCAGCAGGGAGACAGGCTCCTACGAGCAGTACTTC. Its protein is CASRETGSYEQYF. The full variable domain, its missing parts supplied by reference TRBV2 and TRBJ2-7, is EPEVTQTPSHQVTQMGQEVILRCVPISNHLYFYWYRQILGQKVEFLVSFYNNEISEKSEIFDDQFSVERPDGSNFTLKIRSTKLEDSAMYFCASRETGSYEQYFGPGTRLTVT.

Ten or more counts support this clonotype. The rearrangement uses TRBV6-5 and TRBJ2-1, with D perhaps TRBD1 (5 bases). Germline CDR1 reads MNHEY; CDR2 reads SVGAGI. This CDR3 has 18 residues. Trimming took 3 bases from V and 5 from J, leaving 23 bases between them. CDR3 in DNA: TGTGCCAGCAGTTATGTTTTACGTCGAGCAGGGCCGAACAATGAGCAGTTCTTC. It yields the protein CASSYVLRRAGPNNEQFF.

This chain links TRBV11-2 with TRBJ2-4; 11 nucleotides agree with TRBD2. Germline V gives CDR1 SGHAT, CDR2 FQNNGV. CDR3 length: 16 amino acids. J lost 8 bases, V lost 5 bases, and 11 bases had no gene match. CDR3: CASSHLAGGGFYIQYF. CDR3 coding DNA: TGTGCCAGCAGCCATCTAGCGGGAGGAGGGTTTTACATTCAGTACTTC.

This clonotype was seen at least ten times. The chain joins TRBV29-1 to TRBJ2-7, with 10 positions matching TRBD1. There are 12 residues in the CDR3. V gave up 6 bases and J gave up 2 bases; unmatched junction bases: 1. Germline CDR1 SQVTM, CDR2 ANQGSEA. CDR3 bases: TGCAGCGTCGGACAGGGGGCCTACGAGCAGTACTTC. Translating it yields CSVGQGAYEQYF.

This clonotype was observed a handful of times. The V and J genes are TRBV25-1 and TRBJ2-7; 7 nucleotides align to TRBD2. Looked up from germline, CDR1 is MGHDK and CDR2 is SYGVNS. V was pared by 4 bases and J by 3 bases, with 27 bases of the junction left unmatched. The CDR3 extends over 21 amino acids. CDR3: CASSGEGIPGLPINGRYEQYF. CDR3 nucleotides: TGTGCCAGCAGTGGGGAGGGAATACCGGGACTACCAATAAACGGTCGCTACGAGCAGTACTTC.

This clonotype has at least ten counts. The V and J genes are TRBV29-1 and TRBJ2-1, with a possible D match to TRBD2 (6 bases). Germline values: CDR1 SQVTM, CDR2 ANQGSEA. CDR3 size: 14 residues. Trimming took 3 bases from V and 6 from J, leaving 15 bases between them. The DNA for the CDR3 is TGCAGCGTTGAGGGACTTCTCGTCGGCAATGAGCAGTTCTTC. Encoded protein: CSVEGLLVGNEQFF.